The 8 T cell receptor beta chains given below trace back to one sample, sequenced in a study of cytomegalovirus exposure and HLA in healthy donors. A multiplex PCR was run with 60 Vbeta primers and 13 Jbeta primers. Clones were read by immunoSEQ multiplex PCR, and TCRdb kept only the in-frame ones, dropping some. The table has under 75,000 clones, around two thirds seen once. Sequenced material: PBMCs. The receptors were sampled from a human donor in good health.

The chain carries TRBV5-1 and TRBJ1-5, with 10 bases lining up with TRBD1. After removal of 3 bases from V and 6 bases from J, the junction contained 9 bases not matched to a gene. Germline V gene data show CDR1 as SGHRS and CDR2 as YFSETQ. This CDR3 has 16 residues. CDR3 bases: TGCGCCAGCAGCTCGGGAGGGACAGGGGAGGGTCAGCCCCAGCATTTT. It translates to CASSSGGTGEGQPQHF.

The chain uses TRBV11-3 and TRBJ1-2; the D is unclear. This CDR3 has 14 amino acids. Germline CDR1 SGHNT, CDR2 YENEEA. Trimming stripped 0 bases from V and 4 bases from J, with 9 bases between. The CDR3 DNA sequence: TGTGCCAGCAGCTTAGAAGGCGGTGGCTATGGCTACACCTTC. Translated: CASSLEGGGYGYTF.

The chain has TRBV27 and TRBJ1-6; tentatively, D is TRBD1 (5 bases). The CDR3 is 13 amino acids. Trimming took 5 bases from V and 8 from J, leaving 10 bases between them. Germline V CDR1 and CDR2: MNHEY, SMNVEV (reference sequence). The DNA of the CDR3 is TGTGCCAGCAGTGCCAGGGCTTATTCACCCCTCCACTTT. Encoded protein: CASSARAYSPLHF.

The V and J genes are TRBV11-2 and TRBJ1-5; 7 nucleotides agree with TRBD1. CDR3 length: 15 amino acids. V gave up 5 bases and J gave up 2 bases; unmatched junction bases: 6. Germline CDR1 reads SGHAT; CDR2 reads FQNNGV. The CDR3 reads CASSTYGTGNQPQHF. Here the CDR3 DNA reads TGTGCCAGCAGCACCTACGGGACAGGCAATCAGCCCCAGCATTTT.

This clone occurred a few times. The rearrangement uses TRBV28 and TRBJ2-7; weak D call: TRBD1 (6 bases). The germline V and J ends were trimmed by 6 bases and 1 base, with 16 bases remaining between them. CDR1 and CDR2 from the germline V gene are MDHEN and SYDVKM. The CDR3 has 15 residues. The DNA for the CDR3 is TGTGCCAGCAGCCTATCCGGGACACAATCCTACGAGCAGTACTTC. Translating gives CASSLSGTQSYEQYF.

The chain uses TRBV27 and TRBJ2-7, with a tentative D call TRBD1 (6 bases). The CDR3 runs 14 residues. Germline V lookup: CDR1 MNHEY, CDR2 SMNVEV (reference sequence). V lost 5 bases to trimming and J lost 5 bases, with 16 bases between them. The DNA of the CDR3 is TGTGCCAGCAGTCCACAGGGAGCTGTACACGAGCAGTACTTC. The encoded protein is CASSPQGAVHEQYF.

This clone has more than one count but fewer than ten. The gene calls are TRBV6-6 and TRBJ2-1; 11 positions agree with TRBD2. With V trimmed by 8 bases and J by 10 bases, 16 bases remained unmatched. The V gene's germline CDR1 is MNHNY and CDR2 SVGAGI (reference sequence). This CDR3 comprises 16 residues. CDR3 nucleotide sequence: TGTGCCAGCGAACTAATCCTAGCGGGAGGATTCGGGGAGCAGTTCTTC. Translated, it gives CASELILAGGFGEQFF.

The chain combines TRBV9 with TRBJ2-5, with a tentative D call TRBD1 (7 bases). V was trimmed by 4 bases and J by 5 bases, leaving 18 bases between them. In germline, CDR1 is SGDLS, CDR2 YYNGEE. This CDR3 region has 15 residues. CDR3 loop: CASSLWTGGGETQYF. The CDR3, as DNA: TGTGCCAGCAGCCTTTGGACAGGAGGAGGGGAGACCCAGTACTTC. The full variable domain, rest sourced from reference TRBV9 and TRBJ2-5, is DSGVTQTPKHLITATGQRVTLRCSPRSGDLSVYWYQQSLDQGLQFLIQYYNGEERAKGNILERFSAQQFPDLHSELNLSSLELGDSALYFCASSLWTGGGETQYFGPGTRLLVL.